One and the same sample provided the 10 T cell receptor beta chains below, sequenced in a study of T cells in localized non-small cell lung cancer. This table comes from immunoSEQ multiplex PCR, and its TCRdb copy is limited to in-frame clones, with some not included. This sample has some 25,000 clones, with around 86% found just once. Sequencing was performed on peripheral blood, taken before any cancer treatment. The receptors here all came from a male donor at least 60 years old with stage II squamous cell lung carcinoma.

This rearrangement joins TRBV11-3 to TRBJ2-4, with 7 bases lining up with TRBD1. Germline loops: CDR1 SGHNT, CDR2 YENEEA. V dropped 8 bases and J dropped 2; count of bases not matched to a gene: 9. The CDR3 is made up of 15 amino acids. CDR3: CASANRGITKNIQYF. DNA for the CDR3: TGTGCCAGCGCGAACAGGGGTATAACCAAAAACATTCAGTACTTC.

CDR3 sequence (DNA): TGTGCCAGCAGCTTGGGGGCAGGACAATATAGCAATCAGCCCCAGCATTTT. Protein sequence: CASSLGAGQYSNQPQHF. This chain connects TRBV5-6 to TRBJ1-5, with a possible D match to TRBD1 (5 bases). The germline V gene encodes CDR1 SGHDT and CDR2 YYEEEE. The V and J ends lost 0 bases and 0 bases respectively, with 13 bases between them. The CDR3 spans 17 residues.

The rearrangement joins TRBV2 to TRBJ1-1, with TRBD1 as a possible D gene (5 bases). V shed 6 bases and J shed 6 bases, with 14 bases lying between them. This CDR3 region has 13 residues. Germline CDR1 SNHLY, CDR2 FYNNEI. CDR3 coding DNA: TGTGCCAGCAGAGAGGGGCCAAGCGCTGAAGCTTTCTTT. Protein: CASREGPSAEAFF. The full variable domain, its missing parts supplied by reference TRBV2 and TRBJ1-1, is EPEVTQTPSHQVTQMGQEVILRCVPISNHLYFYWYRQILGQKVEFLVSFYNNEISEKSEIFDDQFSVERPDGSNFTLKIRSTKLEDSAMYFCASREGPSAEAFFGQGTRLTVV.

This sequence joins TRBV27 and TRBJ2-3, with 9 bases aligning to TRBD1. V was pared by 5 bases and J by 3 bases, with 9 bases of the junction left unmatched. The CDR3 sequence is 16 residues long. Germline loops: CDR1 MNHEY, CDR2 SMNVEV (reference sequence). Here the CDR3 reads CASSPTGTGLTDTQYF. CDR3 sequence (DNA): TGTGCCAGCAGTCCAACCGGGACAGGGTTGACAGATACGCAGTATTTT.

V usage is TRBV7-2 and J usage is TRBJ1-1; D unclear. Between the trimmed V and J ends, which lost 5 bases and 2 bases, there was a span of 18 bases. The CDR3 is 16 residues long. Germline V gene sequence: CDR1 SGHTA, CDR2 FQGNSA. The CDR3 bases are TGTGCCAGCAGCCGAGACTGGATGGCCCTCAACACTGAAGCTTTCTTT. Translation: CASSRDWMALNTEAFF.

The gene calls are TRBV6-1 and TRBJ1-5; D ambiguous. The V gene's germline CDR1 is MNHNS and CDR2 SASEGT. There are 10 residues in the CDR3. Trimming shortened V by 3 bases and J by 7 bases, and 1 base separated the two germline ends. The CDR3 reads CASSEQPQHF. The DNA for the CDR3 is TGTGCCAGCAGTGAGCAGCCCCAGCATTTT.

This chain's CDR3 is CASSQDGTAKETQYF. DNA for the CDR3: TGTGCCAGCAGCCAAGATGGGACAGCTAAAGAGACCCAGTACTTC. The chain has TRBV4-2 and TRBJ2-5; TRBD1 aligns across 7 bases. The CDR3 runs to 15 residues. The germline V gene has CDR1 LGHNA and CDR2 YNFKEQ. V was pared by 0 bases and J by 3 bases, with 4 bases of the junction left unmatched.

The chain links TRBV9 to TRBJ1-4, with TRBD1 matching 7 bases. The CDR3 length is 16 residues. The ends lost 4 bases at V and 0 bases at J; junction bases unmatched: 6. The V gene's germline CDR1 is SGDLS and CDR2 YYNGEE. This CDR3 reads CASSKGQLATNEKLFF. In DNA form, the CDR3 reads TGTGCCAGCAGCAAGGGACAGCTAGCAACTAATGAAAAACTGTTTTTT.

The chain has TRBV4-3 and TRBJ2-5; D is unresolved. CDR1 LGHNA and CDR2 YSLEER come from the germline V gene. CDR3 length: 14 amino acids. Trimming removed 0 bases at V and 1 base at J, with 6 bases between. The CDR3 DNA is TGCGCCAGCAGCCAAGAGTACGGCCAAGAGACCCAGTACTTC. Amino acids: CASSQEYGQETQYF.

The chain employs TRBV7-3 and TRBJ2-1, with D possibly matching TRBD2 (6 bases). Germline CDR1 SGHTA, CDR2 FQGTGA. The CDR3 extends over 13 amino acids. V dropped 5 bases and J dropped 9 bases, with 14 bases sitting between them. The CDR3 spells CASSLTLATEQFF. CDR3 bases: TGTGCCAGCAGCCTGACACTAGCTACTGAGCAGTTCTTC.